These 28 T cell receptor beta chains share one sample of origin, sequenced in a study of CD8+ T cells in alopecia areata. Reverse transcription of extracted RNA yielded cDNA, which provided the sequencing template. Sequencing was performed with immunoSEQ multiplex PCR; in TCRdb, only in-frame clones are kept and a portion is missing. This sample has roughly 200,000 clones; 40% to 55% occur once, and the top ten carry about 2.4%. Described treatment: oral pan-JAK inhibitor, 5-10 mg twice daily. The sample here was CD4+ T cells sorted from blood, taken around week 36, from a patient treated with tofacitinib. The receptor set was obtained from a human donor with alopecia areata.

This clone has ten or more counts. The chain employs TRBV6-6 and TRBJ2-1; no firm D call. V dropped 5 bases and J dropped 0 bases, with 8 bases sitting between them. Germline-derived CDR1 and CDR2 are MNHNY and SVGAGI (reference sequence). The CDR3 contains 14 residues. The chain's CDR3 is CASSETRSYNEQFF. Written as DNA, the CDR3 is TGTGCCAGCAGTGAGACCCGCTCCTACAATGAGCAGTTCTTC.

CDR3 sequence: CASSQDPLLALNEQFF. The CDR3 nucleotides read TGTGCCAGCAGCCAAGACCCCCTCCTAGCTCTCAATGAGCAGTTCTTC. The chain links TRBV4-2 to TRBJ2-1; D might be TRBD2 (5 bases). CDR1 is LGHNA, CDR2 YNFKEQ, per germline. The V end was cut by 0 bases, the J end by 6 bases, with 15 bases between. The length of the CDR3 is 16 residues.

The V gene is TRBV1, the J gene TRBJ1-2. TRBV1 is tagged as a pseudogene. The CDR3 totals 14 residues. In DNA form, the CDR3 reads TGCACCAGCAGCCAAGATTACTGGGAGGATGGCTACACCTTC. Translating it yields CTSSQDYWEDGYTF.

This chain uses TRBV7-8 with TRBJ1-2; 7 bases map to TRBD1. The germline gives CDR1 SGHVS, CDR2 FQNEAQ. This CDR3 has 13 residues. The V and J ends lost 5 bases and 4 bases, in that order; junction bases with no gene match: 4. CDR3: CASSVGTAYGYTF. The CDR3 DNA is TGTGCCAGCAGCGTCGGGACAGCCTATGGCTACACCTTC.

J is TRBJ2-3 and V is TRBV5-1, with D unresolved. The germline CDR1 and CDR2 sequences are SGHRS and YFSETQ. The CDR3 loop spans 13 amino acids. Trimming cost V 0 bases and J 2 bases, with 4 bases left between them. The CDR3 DNA reads as TGCGCCAGCAGCTTGGGGTACACAGATACGCAGTATTTT. Translated: CASSLGYTDTQYF.

The chain couples TRBV5-1 to TRBJ2-7, with D possibly TRBD1 on 5 matching bases. Trimming pared 0 bases from V and 2 bases from J, leaving 6 bases between. CDR1 is SGHRS and CDR2 is YFSETQ in the germline V gene. There are 13 residues in the CDR3. The CDR3 sequence is CASSLEGPYEQYF. CDR3 DNA sequence: TGCGCCAGCAGCTTGGAGGGGCCCTACGAGCAGTACTTC.

The CDR3: CSIRLGGEKLFF. Written as DNA, the CDR3 is TGCAGCATACGATTGGGGGGTGAAAAACTGTTTTTT. The V and J genes are TRBV29-1 and TRBJ1-4; TRBD1 is a possible D gene (5 bases). From germline, CDR1 is SQVTM and CDR2 ANQGSEA. The CDR3 contains 12 residues. The V end lost 8 bases, the J end lost 7 bases, and 14 bases lay between the germline ends.

J is TRBJ2-3 and V is TRBV5-1; 8 nucleotides line up with TRBD2. There are 13 residues in the CDR3. V gave up 0 bases and J gave up 7 bases; unmatched junction bases: 1. CDR1 is SGHRS and CDR2 is YFSETQ in the germline V gene. For the CDR3, the DNA is TGCGCCAGCAGCTTGGTAGCGGGACATACGCAGTATTTT. Protein product: CASSLVAGHTQYF. The full variable domain, in which reference TRBV5-1 and TRBJ2-3 provide the parts outside the CDR3, is KAGVTQTPRYLIKTRGQQVTLSCSPISGHRSVSWYQQTPGQGLQFLFEYFSETQRNKGNFPGRFSGRQFSNSRSEMNVSTLELGDSALYLCASSLVAGHTQYFGPGTRLTVL.

As regards this clone: The same CDR3 arises from other DNA sequences in this sample as well. The chain recombines TRBV5-1 with TRBJ2-1, with 8 positions matching TRBD2. Germline V gives CDR1 SGHRS, CDR2 YFSETQ. After removal of 7 bases from V and 0 bases from J, the junction contained 3 bases not matched to a gene. The length of the CDR3 is 14 residues. DNA for the CDR3: TGCGCCAGCTCCCTAGCGGGCTCCTACAATGAGCAGTTCTTC. Its protein is CASSLAGSYNEQFF.

This clone was counted a few times. The chain couples TRBV29-1 to TRBJ2-5; 9 bases fit TRBD2. V was pared by 7 bases and J by 4 bases, with 4 bases of the junction left unmatched. Germline V gene sequence: CDR1 SQVTM, CDR2 ANQGSEA. The CDR3 contains 12 residues. This chain's CDR3 is CSGGRAGETQYF. CDR3 in DNA: TGCAGCGGCGGGAGGGCCGGAGAGACCCAGTACTTC.

The genes are TRBV7-6 and TRBJ2-5; TRBD2 matches 10 bases. J lost 3 bases, V lost 2 bases, and 6 bases had no gene match. In germline, CDR1 is SGHVS, CDR2 FNYEAQ. The CDR3 is 16 amino acids. The CDR3: CASSLRASGSEETQYF. The CDR3 coding sequence is TGTGCCAGCAGCTTAAGAGCTAGCGGGAGTGAAGAGACCCAGTACTTC.

This clone has a single count. The chain employs TRBV30 and TRBJ1-2, with 7 bases lining up with TRBD1. V gave up 4 bases and J gave up 2 bases; unmatched junction bases: 4. Germline V CDR1 and CDR2: GTSNPN, SVGIG (reference sequence). The length of the CDR3 is 13 residues. As DNA, the CDR3 is TGTGCCTGGAACAGGGGCTCCAACTATGGCTACACCTTC. It is translated as CAWNRGSNYGYTF.

The V and J genes are TRBV19 and TRBJ1-1; D is uncertain. V shed 6 bases and J shed 3 bases, with 14 bases lying between them. The CDR3 is made up of 14 amino acids. The germline V gene has CDR1 LNHDA and CDR2 SQIVND (reference sequence). In DNA form, the CDR3 reads TGTGCCAGTAGAGTACCGGGAAAGGACACTGAAGCTTTCTTT. Its protein is CASRVPGKDTEAFF.

This chain links TRBV9 with TRBJ1-1; perhaps TRBD1 as D (6 bases). Germline V CDR1 and CDR2: SGDLS, YYNGEE. V was cut by 5 bases and J by 2 bases, with 16 bases left in between. The CDR3 has 15 residues. The CDR3 region is CASSQLDSHNTEAFF. Here the CDR3 DNA reads TGTGCCAGCAGTCAATTGGACAGTCATAACACTGAAGCTTTCTTT.

V usage is TRBV15 and J usage is TRBJ2-7; 8 bases line up with TRBD2. The CDR3 consists of 20 residues. The trim removed 1 base at V and 0 bases at J, leaving 17 bases unmatched. Per the germline V gene, CDR1 is LNHNV and CDR2 is YYDKDF (reference sequence). The chain's CDR3 is CATSRGWARRLAGPSYEQYF. CDR3 bases: TGTGCCACCAGCAGAGGTTGGGCCAGGCGATTAGCGGGACCCTCCTACGAGCAGTACTTC. Full variable domain (rest looked up from reference TRBV15 and TRBJ2-7): DAMVIQNPRYQVTQFGKPVTLSCSQTLNHNVMYWYQQKSSQAPKLLFHYYDKDFNNEADTPDNFQSRRPNTSFCFLDIRSPGLGDTAMYLCATSRGWARRLAGPSYEQYFGPGTRLTVT.

The rearrangement uses TRBV4-2 and TRBJ2-5, with 8 bases fitting TRBD2. CDR3 length: 15 amino acids. V trimming: 2 bases; J trimming: 5 bases; junction bases outside the gene matches: 7. Germline V lookup: CDR1 LGHNA, CDR2 YNFKEQ. The CDR3 sequence: CASSQSPGLGETQYF. The CDR3 DNA is TGTGCCAGCAGCCAATCCCCGGGACTAGGGGAGACCCAGTACTTC.

J is TRBJ1-1 and V is TRBV29-1, with TRBD1 matching over 9 bases. V lost 0 bases, J lost 3 bases, and 5 bases stayed unmatched. The CDR3 sequence is 15 residues long. The germline gives CDR1 SQVTM, CDR2 ANQGSEA. Here the CDR3 reads CSVEDRGQGHTEAFF. The CDR3, as DNA: TGCAGCGTTGAAGATCGCGGACAGGGGCACACTGAAGCTTTCTTT.

The rearrangement links TRBV7-2 to TRBJ2-2, with D possibly TRBD2 on 5 matching bases. V was trimmed by 0 bases and J by 7 bases, leaving 12 bases between them. CDR3 length equals 15 residues. Germline V gene lookup returns CDR1 SGHTA and CDR2 FQGNSA. The chain's CDR3 is CASSLASLAGGELFF. DNA for the CDR3: TGTGCCAGCAGCTTAGCCAGCCTGGCGGGCGGGGAGCTGTTTTTT.

The rearrangement joins TRBV7-3 to TRBJ1-1; D gene uncertain. The CDR3 totals 13 residues. V lost 3 bases to trimming and J lost 1 base, with 6 bases between them. Germline assignment: CDR1 SGHTA and CDR2 FQGTGA. The CDR3 here is CASSFHGNTEAFF. The CDR3 DNA sequence: TGTGCCAGCAGCTTCCACGGGAACACTGAAGCTTTCTTT.

This rearrangement joins TRBV30 to TRBJ2-6, with D unresolved. Germline lookup yields CDR1 GTSNPN and CDR2 SVGIG (reference sequence). V lost 3 bases to trimming and J lost 0 bases, with 15 bases between them. CDR3 length: 17 residues. For the CDR3, the DNA is TGTGCCTGGAGGCAGACCGCCGTCCCCTCTGGGGCCAACGTCCTGACTTTC. This sequence encodes CAWRQTAVPSGANVLTF.

This clone was seen only once. The J gene is TRBJ2-1, the V gene TRBV30; 10 positions agree with TRBD2. The CDR3 runs 14 residues. V was clipped by 2 bases and J by 6 bases; unmatched bases: 4. Germline-derived CDR1 and CDR2 are GTSNPN and SVGIG (reference sequence). In DNA form, the CDR3 reads TGTGCCTGGAGTTTGCTAGCGGGAGTCAATGAGCAGTTCTTC. Its protein is CAWSLLAGVNEQFF.

Only a few counts were recorded for this clone. The rearrangement joins TRBV11-2 to TRBJ2-1; D not resolved. The V end lost 4 bases, the J end lost 6 bases, and 16 bases lay between the germline ends. This CDR3 is 15 amino acids long. Germline CDR1 and CDR2: SGHAT and FQNNGV. CDR3: CASSYRPLKPNEQFF. Here the CDR3 DNA reads TGTGCCAGCAGCTACCGACCCCTTAAGCCCAATGAGCAGTTCTTC.

This clone came up a few times. The rearrangement uses TRBV4-2 and TRBJ2-5; no clear D. V lost 1 base, J lost 5 bases, and 11 bases lay in between. The CDR3 covers 14 residues. Per germline, CDR1 LGHNA and CDR2 YNFKEQ. The CDR3 DNA reads TGTGCCAGCAGCCAAGCGGGCAGGTCGGAGACCCAGTACTTC. Encoded protein: CASSQAGRSETQYF.

This clone was seen a handful of times. The genes are TRBV18 and TRBJ2-7; D may be TRBD2 (6 bases). Germline assignment: CDR1 KGHSH and CDR2 LQKENI. V was pared by 6 bases and J by 4 bases, with 16 bases between. CDR3 length: 14 residues. The DNA of the CDR3 is TGTGCCAGCTCTGCGGGGCCCAACCCGTACGAGCAGTACTTC. Translation: CASSAGPNPYEQYF.

Turning to this clone: At one of its ends the junction is not consistent with the germline gene, which may arise from a read error. This sequence joins TRBV7-6 and TRBJ2-1; D unclear. The germline CDR1 and CDR2 sequences are SGHVS and FNYEAQ. The CDR3 has 11 amino acids. The CDR3 region has the DNA TGTGCCAGCAGCTCCAACAATGAGCAGTTCTTC. As protein: CASSSNNEQFF.

The genes are TRBV7-2 and TRBJ2-7; tentative D call: TRBD2 (6 bases). V dropped 1 base and J dropped 4 bases, with 11 bases sitting between them. This CDR3 region has 14 residues. From germline, CDR1 is SGHTA and CDR2 FQGNSA. The CDR3 sequence: CASSLGSGFYEQYF. In DNA form, the CDR3 reads TGTGCCAGCAGCTTAGGTAGCGGCTTTTACGAGCAGTACTTC. Supplemented by reference TRBV7-2 and TRBJ2-7, the full variable domain reads GAGVSQSPSNKVTEKGKDVELRCDPISGHTALYWYRQSLGQGLEFLIYFQGNSAPDKSGLPSDRFSAERTGGSVSTLTIQRTQQEDSAVYLCASSLGSGFYEQYFGPGTRLTVT.

Notes on this clone: This likely comes from a read error, as the CDR3 has no conserved phenylalanine or tryptophan at its end. It is unclear where the CDR3 begins or ends on the DNA, so no DNA is shown, and the CDR3 is as TCRdb lists it. The chain joins TRBV2 to TRBJ1-4; the listed D gene, TRBD1, was not tested against the DNA. A total of 8 residues make up the CDR3, ends included. In germline, CDR1 is SNHLY, CDR2 FYNNEI. The CDR3 sequence is CASNDRVL.

Worth noting for this clone: Other DNA variants within this sample encode the same CDR3. The genes are TRBV20-1 and TRBJ2-7, with D uncertain. The ends were cut back, 1 base at V and 3 bases at J, with 4 bases in the middle. CDR1 DFQATT and CDR2 SNEGSKA come from the germline V gene (reference sequence). The CDR3 is 11 residues long. CDR3 coding DNA: TGCAGTGCTAGAGGGTACTACGAGCAGTACTTC. Protein product: CSARGYYEQYF.